Listed below are T cell receptor beta chains from one sample, sequenced in a study of blood T cell repertoires in COVID-19. Data came from immunoSEQ multiplex PCR; TCRdb stores just in-frame clones and leaves some out. Of 350,000 to 400,000 clones in the sample, roughly 84% are singletons; the top ten hold about 3%. Sequenced input: PBMCs or T cells enriched from blood (not recorded which). The origin of the receptors is a woman in her thirties who had recovered from COVID-19. Both conserved end residues are part of each CDR3. A clone size is listed for some rows: how often the clone was seen (once, few, many), or a class if it is expanded.

v_gene,j_gene,abundance,CDR3aa
TRBV6-5,TRBJ1-1,-,CASKPGTGVNTEAFF
TRBV13,TRBJ1-1,-,CASTADRGTEAFF
TRBV3-1/TRBV3-2,TRBJ1-6,-,CASSQDWGQGIGSPLHF
TRBV7-8,TRBJ2-3,-,CASSLLAGAGTDTQYF
TRBV5-1,TRBJ2-7,-,CASSFTGGPNYEQYF
TRBV24-1,TRBJ2-1,-,CATSDFAGAYNEQFF
TRBV5-6,TRBJ2-3,-,CASSLSLAGGRTDTQYF
TRBV28,TRBJ2-7,-,CASSSSYEQYF
TRBV11-2,TRBJ2-3,-,CASNILGQGVSDTQYF
TRBV14,TRBJ2-7,-,CASSQGTYEQYF
TRBV2,TRBJ2-1,once,CASRESGISGGEQFF
TRBV4-2,TRBJ1-1,many,CASSQDEVTEAFF
TRBV3-1/TRBV3-2,TRBJ1-1,-,CASSQATYAGAFF
TRBV29-1,TRBJ1-2,-,CSGSHSGRDGYTF
TRBV9,TRBJ1-1,-,CASSPWKDSEAFF
TRBV5-6,TRBJ1-4,once,CASSPGAGGFGANEKLFF
TRBV19,TRBJ2-5,-,CASIGGAQETQYF
TRBV12-5,TRBJ1-2,once,CASGLIRNRGLLALYGYTF
TRBV6-5,TRBJ1-4,-,CASRETGGSGEKLFF
TRBV5-1,TRBJ1-1,-,CASSLGQTNTEAFF
TRBV6-5,TRBJ1-1,-,CASRAGTGFLTEAFF
TRBV27,TRBJ1-1,-,CASNRTGDENTEAFF
TRBV15,TRBJ2-3,-,CATSLLWSVYTSTDTQYF
TRBV15,TRBJ2-7,-,CATSRGLAAYEQYF
TRBV5-1,TRBJ1-2,few,CASSLGPGVSNYGYTF
TRBV28,TRBJ2-6,few,CASSLEEAGANVLTF
TRBV5-6,TRBJ1-1,-,CASSFGRSNTEAFF
TRBV28,TRBJ2-1,-,CASSLGGWLYNEQFF
TRBV28,TRBJ1-2,-,CASRPGTAYGYTF
TRBV2,TRBJ1-2,-,CASRSGVYGYTF
TRBV5-1,TRBJ2-7,-,CASSLGGGTTSYEQYF
TRBV6-1,TRBJ2-1,-,CASREDGLAGGLRDEQFF
TRBV12-3/TRBV12-4,TRBJ2-4,-,CASRDRGDIQYF
TRBV3-1/TRBV3-2,TRBJ1-3,-,CASSRQTGTSGNTIYF
TRBV5-1,TRBJ2-5,-,CASSLGVGETQYF